This T cell receptor beta chain was captured in a study of blood T cell repertoires in COVID-19. Individuals drawn from 24 US areas were about 18 to 95 years old. The recovered donors of Cohort 3 showed two negative PCRs, clearance, or symptom resolution. The CDR3 extends over 13 amino acids. Trimming took 6 bases from V and 6 from J, leaving 12 bases between them. Germline lookup yields CDR1 MDHEN and CDR2 SYDVKM. Data came from immunoSEQ multiplex PCR; TCRdb stores just in-frame clones and leaves some out. Altogether roughly 170,000 clones are present, around 73% being singletons, with the ten largest covering around a sixth.

The chain combines TRBV28 with TRBJ2-1, with D possibly being TRBD2 (5 bases). The sequence was obtained from a woman between 50 and 59 years old who had recovered from COVID-19. Sequenced input: PBMCs or T cells enriched from blood (not recorded which). The CDR3 nucleotides read TGTGCCAGCAGCCTCCGCCGGGGCAATGAGCAGTTCTTC. Residues: CASSLRRGNEQFF.